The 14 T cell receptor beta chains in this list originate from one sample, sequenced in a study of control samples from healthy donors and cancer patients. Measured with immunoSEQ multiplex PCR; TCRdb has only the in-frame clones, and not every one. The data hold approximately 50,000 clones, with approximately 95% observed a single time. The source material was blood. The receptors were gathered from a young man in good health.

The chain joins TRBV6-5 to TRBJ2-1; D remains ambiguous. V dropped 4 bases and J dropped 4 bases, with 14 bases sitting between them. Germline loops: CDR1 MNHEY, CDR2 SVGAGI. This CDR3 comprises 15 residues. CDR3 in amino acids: CASSSYVKGYNEQFF. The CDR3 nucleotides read TGTGCCAGCAGTTCTTACGTTAAGGGATACAATGAGCAGTTCTTC.

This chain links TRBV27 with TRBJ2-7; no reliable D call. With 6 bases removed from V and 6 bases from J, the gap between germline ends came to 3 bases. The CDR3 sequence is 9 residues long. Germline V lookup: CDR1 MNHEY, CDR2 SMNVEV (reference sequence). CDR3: CASRGEQYF. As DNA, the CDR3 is TGTGCCAGCAGGGGCGAGCAGTACTTC.

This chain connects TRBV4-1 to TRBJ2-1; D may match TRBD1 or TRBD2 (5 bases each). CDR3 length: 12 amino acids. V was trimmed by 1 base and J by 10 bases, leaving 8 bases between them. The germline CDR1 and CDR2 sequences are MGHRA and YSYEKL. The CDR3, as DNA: TGCGCCAGCAGCCAAGGGGGGTGGGAGCAGTTCTTC. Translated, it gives CASSQGGWEQFF.

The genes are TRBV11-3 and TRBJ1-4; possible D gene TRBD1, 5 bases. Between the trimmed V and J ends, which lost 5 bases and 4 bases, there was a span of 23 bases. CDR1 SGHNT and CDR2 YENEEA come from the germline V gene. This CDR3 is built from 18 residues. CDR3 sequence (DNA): TGTGCCAGCAGCCATCCGGACAAGGTCGTGGGGTTTAATGAAAAACTGTTTTTT. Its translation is CASSHPDKVVGFNEKLFF.

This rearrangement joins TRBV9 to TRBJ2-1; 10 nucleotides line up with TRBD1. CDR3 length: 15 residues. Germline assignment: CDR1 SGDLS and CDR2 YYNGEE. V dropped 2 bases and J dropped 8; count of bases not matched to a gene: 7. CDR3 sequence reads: CASSVAGTGVHEQFF. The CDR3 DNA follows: TGTGCCAGCAGCGTGGCCGGGACAGGGGTCCATGAGCAGTTCTTC.

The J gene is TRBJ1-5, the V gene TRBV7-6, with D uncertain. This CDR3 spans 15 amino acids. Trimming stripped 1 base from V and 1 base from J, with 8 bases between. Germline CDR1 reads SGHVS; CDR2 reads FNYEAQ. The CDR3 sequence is CASSLGAASNQPQHF. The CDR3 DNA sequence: TGTGCCAGCAGCTTAGGGGCAGCGAGCAATCAGCCCCAGCATTTT.

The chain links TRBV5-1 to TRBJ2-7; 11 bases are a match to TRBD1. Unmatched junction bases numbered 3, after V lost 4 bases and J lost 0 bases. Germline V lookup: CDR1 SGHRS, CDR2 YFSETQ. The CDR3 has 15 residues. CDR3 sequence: CASSPGTGGSYEQYF. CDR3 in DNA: TGCGCCAGCAGCCCGGGGACAGGGGGCTCCTACGAGCAGTACTTC.

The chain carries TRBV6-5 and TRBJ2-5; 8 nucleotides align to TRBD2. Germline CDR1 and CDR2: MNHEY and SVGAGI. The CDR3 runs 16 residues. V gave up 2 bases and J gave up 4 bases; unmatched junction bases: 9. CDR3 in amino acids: CASSYGLAGLGETQYF. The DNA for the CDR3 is TGTGCCAGCAGTTACGGGTTAGCGGGACTGGGAGAGACCCAGTACTTC.

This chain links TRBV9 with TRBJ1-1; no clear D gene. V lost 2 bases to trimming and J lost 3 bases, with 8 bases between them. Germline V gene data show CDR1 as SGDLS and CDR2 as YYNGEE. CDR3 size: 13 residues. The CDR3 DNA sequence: TGTGCCAGCAGCGTTTCCGGGGACACTGAAGCTTTCTTT. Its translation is CASSVSGDTEAFF.

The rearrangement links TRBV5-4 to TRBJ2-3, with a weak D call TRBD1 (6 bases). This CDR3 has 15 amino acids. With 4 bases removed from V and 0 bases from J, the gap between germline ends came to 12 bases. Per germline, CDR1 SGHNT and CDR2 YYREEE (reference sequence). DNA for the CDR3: TGTGCCAGCAGCAAACCAGGGGCTAGCACAGATACGCAGTATTTT. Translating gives CASSKPGASTDTQYF.

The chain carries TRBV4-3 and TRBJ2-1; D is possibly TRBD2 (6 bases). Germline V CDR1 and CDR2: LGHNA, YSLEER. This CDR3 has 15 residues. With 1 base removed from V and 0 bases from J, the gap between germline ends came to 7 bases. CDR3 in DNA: TGCGCCAGCAGCCAAGCCGGGAGCTCCTACAATGAGCAGTTCTTC. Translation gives CASSQAGSSYNEQFF.

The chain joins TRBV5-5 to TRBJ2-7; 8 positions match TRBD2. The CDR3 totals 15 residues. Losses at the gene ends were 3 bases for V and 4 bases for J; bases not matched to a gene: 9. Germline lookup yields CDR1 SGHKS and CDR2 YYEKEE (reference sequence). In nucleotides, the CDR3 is TGTGCCAGCAGCTCCTCAGCGGGAGTGTCTTACGAGCAGTACTTC. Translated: CASSSSAGVSYEQYF. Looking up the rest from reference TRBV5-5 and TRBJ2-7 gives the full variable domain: DAGVTQSPTHLIKTRGQQVTLRCSPISGHKSVSWYQQVLGQGPQFIFQYYEKEERGRGNFPDRFSARQFPNYSSELNVNALLLGDSALYLCASSSSAGVSYEQYFGPGTRLTVT.

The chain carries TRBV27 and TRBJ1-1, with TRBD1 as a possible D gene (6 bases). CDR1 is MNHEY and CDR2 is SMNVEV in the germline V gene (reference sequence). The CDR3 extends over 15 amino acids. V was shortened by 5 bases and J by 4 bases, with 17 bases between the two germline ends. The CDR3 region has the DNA TGTGCCAGCAGTCCTCTACAGGGTAGGGGCACTGAAGCTTTCTTT. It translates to CASSPLQGRGTEAFF.

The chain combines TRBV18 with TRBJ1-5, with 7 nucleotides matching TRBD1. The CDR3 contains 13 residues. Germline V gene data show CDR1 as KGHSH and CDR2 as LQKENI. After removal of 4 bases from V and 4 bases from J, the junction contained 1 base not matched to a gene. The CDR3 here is CASSQDRNQPQHF. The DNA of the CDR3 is TGTGCCAGCTCACAGGACAGGAATCAGCCCCAGCATTTT. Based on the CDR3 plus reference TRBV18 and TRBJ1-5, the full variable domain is NAGVMQNPRHLVRRRGQEARLRCSPMKGHSHVYWYRQLPEEGLKFMVYLQKENIIDESGMPKERFSAEFPKEGPSILRIQQVVRGDSAAYFCASSQDRNQPQHFGDGTRLSIL.